The entry below gives a single T cell receptor beta chain sequence along with its context. Its antigen is not identified. Second-dose groups at about 4 or about 12 weeks were pooled. The record originates from a study of T cell responses to AZD1222 COVID-19 vaccine. Measured with immunoSEQ multiplex PCR; TCRdb has only the in-frame clones, and not every one. In the table there are approximately 130,000 clones, 80% to 90% of which are singletons. General study findings and limits: There were mostly white British donors and more females than males, and clonal diversity was possibly underestimated. Among vaccine-associated CD4 TCRs, coverage spanned spike, with dominance at 160-218 and 743-854.

This CDR3 is built from 15 residues. V trimming: 4 bases; J trimming: 3 bases; junction bases outside the gene matches: 4. Germline V lookup: CDR1 SGHTA, CDR2 FQGNSA. The sequence came from an adult who received the AZD1222 COVID-19 vaccine. This sample comprised peripheral blood, obtained 28 days after the second AZD1222 dose. The rearrangement links TRBV7-2 to TRBJ2-3; 10 positions match TRBD1. For the CDR3, the DNA is TGTGCCAGCAGCTCGGACAGGGGGGAAACAGATACGCAGTATTTT. Protein: CASSSDRGETDTQYF.